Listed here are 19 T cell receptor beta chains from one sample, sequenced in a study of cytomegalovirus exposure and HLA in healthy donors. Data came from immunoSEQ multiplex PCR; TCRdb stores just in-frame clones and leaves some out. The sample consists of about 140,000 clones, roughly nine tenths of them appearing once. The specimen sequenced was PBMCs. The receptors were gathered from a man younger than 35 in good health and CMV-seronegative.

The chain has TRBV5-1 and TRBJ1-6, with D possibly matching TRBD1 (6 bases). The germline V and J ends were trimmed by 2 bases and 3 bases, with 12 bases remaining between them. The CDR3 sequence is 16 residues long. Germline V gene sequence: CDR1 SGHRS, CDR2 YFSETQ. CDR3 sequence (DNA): TGCGCCAGCAGCTTAATAGGGGGTGACTATAATTCACCCCTCCACTTT. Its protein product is CASSLIGGDYNSPLHF.

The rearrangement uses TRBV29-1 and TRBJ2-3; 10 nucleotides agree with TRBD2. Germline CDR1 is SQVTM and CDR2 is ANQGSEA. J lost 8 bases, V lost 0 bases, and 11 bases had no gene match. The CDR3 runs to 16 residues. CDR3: CSVEDPGLAGVPTQYF. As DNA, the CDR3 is TGCAGCGTTGAAGATCCTGGGCTAGCGGGAGTTCCTACGCAGTATTTT.

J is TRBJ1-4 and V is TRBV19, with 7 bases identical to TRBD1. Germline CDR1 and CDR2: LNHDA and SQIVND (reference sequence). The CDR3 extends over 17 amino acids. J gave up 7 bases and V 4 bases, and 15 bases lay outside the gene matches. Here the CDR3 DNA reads TGTGCCAGTAGTACCCCGAGGCAGGGGGAAGCAGGTGAAAAACTGTTTTTT. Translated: CASSTPRQGEAGEKLFF.

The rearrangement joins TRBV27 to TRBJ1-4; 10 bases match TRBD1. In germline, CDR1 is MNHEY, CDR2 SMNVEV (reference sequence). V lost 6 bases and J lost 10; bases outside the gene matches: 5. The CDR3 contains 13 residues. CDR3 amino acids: CASRLRTGGKLFF. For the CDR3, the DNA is TGTGCCAGCAGGCTGAGGACAGGGGGAAAACTGTTTTTT.

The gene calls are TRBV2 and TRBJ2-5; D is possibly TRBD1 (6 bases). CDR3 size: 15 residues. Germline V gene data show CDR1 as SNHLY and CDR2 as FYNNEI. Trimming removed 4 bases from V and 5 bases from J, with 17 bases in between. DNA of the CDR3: TGTGCCAGCAGTGGGGACACGGGCGTTGTGGAGACCCAGTACTTC. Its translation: CASSGDTGVVETQYF.

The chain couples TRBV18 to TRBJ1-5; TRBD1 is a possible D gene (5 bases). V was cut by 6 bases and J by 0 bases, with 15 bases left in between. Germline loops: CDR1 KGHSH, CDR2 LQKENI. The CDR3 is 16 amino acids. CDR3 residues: CASSGGRQNSNQPQHF. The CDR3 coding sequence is TGTGCCAGCTCGGGGGGTCGACAGAATAGCAATCAGCCCCAGCATTTT.

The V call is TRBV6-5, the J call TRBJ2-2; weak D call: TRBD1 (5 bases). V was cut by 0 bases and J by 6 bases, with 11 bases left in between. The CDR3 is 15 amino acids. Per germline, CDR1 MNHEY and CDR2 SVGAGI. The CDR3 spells CASSYSLWGAGELFF. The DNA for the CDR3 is TGTGCCAGCAGTTACTCGTTGTGGGGCGCCGGGGAGCTGTTTTTT.

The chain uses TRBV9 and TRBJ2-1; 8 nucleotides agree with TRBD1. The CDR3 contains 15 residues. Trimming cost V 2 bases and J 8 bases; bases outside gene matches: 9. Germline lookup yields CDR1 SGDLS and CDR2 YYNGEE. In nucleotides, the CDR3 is TGTGCCAGCAGCGTCAGGGGGCCTGGAGGGGATGAGCAGTTCTTC. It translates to CASSVRGPGGDEQFF.

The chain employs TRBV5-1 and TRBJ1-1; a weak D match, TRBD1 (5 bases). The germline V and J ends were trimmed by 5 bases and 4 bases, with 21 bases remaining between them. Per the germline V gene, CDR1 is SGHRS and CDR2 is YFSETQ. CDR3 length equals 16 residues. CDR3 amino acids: CASSLGSGLFVTEAFF. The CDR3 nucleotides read TGCGCCAGCAGTCTGGGGTCAGGGCTCTTCGTCACTGAAGCTTTCTTT.

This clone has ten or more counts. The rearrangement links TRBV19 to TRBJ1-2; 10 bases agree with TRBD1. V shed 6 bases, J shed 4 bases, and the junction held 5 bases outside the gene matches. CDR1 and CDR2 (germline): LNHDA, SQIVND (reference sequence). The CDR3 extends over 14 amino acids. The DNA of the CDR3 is TGTGCCAGTAGATCGGGACAGGGGATCTATGGCTACACCTTC. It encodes CASRSGQGIYGYTF. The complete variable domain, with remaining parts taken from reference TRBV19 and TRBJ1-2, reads DGGITQSPKYLFRKEGQNVTLSCEQNLNHDAMYWYRQDPGQGLRLIYYSQIVNDFQKGDIAEGYSVSREKKESFPLTVTSAQKNPTAFYLCASRSGQGIYGYTFGSGTRLTVV.

The CDR3 spells CASSVARGDYGYTF. The CDR3 nucleotides are TGTGCCAGCAGTGTGGCCAGGGGAGACTATGGCTACACCTTC. The chain links TRBV2 to TRBJ1-2; TRBD1 might be the D (6 bases). CDR3 size: 14 residues. Trimming cost V 4 bases and J 3 bases, with 12 bases left between them. Germline V gives CDR1 SNHLY, CDR2 FYNNEI.

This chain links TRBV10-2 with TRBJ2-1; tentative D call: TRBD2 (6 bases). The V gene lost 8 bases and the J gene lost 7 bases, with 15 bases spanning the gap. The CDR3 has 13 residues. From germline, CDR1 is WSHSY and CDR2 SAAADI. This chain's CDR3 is CASGPGVDNEQFF. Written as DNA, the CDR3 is TGCGCCAGCGGCCCGGGAGTCGATAATGAGCAGTTCTTC.

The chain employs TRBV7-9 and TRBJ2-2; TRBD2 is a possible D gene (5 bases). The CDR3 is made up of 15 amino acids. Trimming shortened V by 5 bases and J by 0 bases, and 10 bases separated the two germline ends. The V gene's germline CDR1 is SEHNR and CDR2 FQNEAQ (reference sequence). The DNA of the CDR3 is TGTGCCAGCAGCGCCCTAGCCCCGAACACCGGGGAGCTGTTTTTT. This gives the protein CASSALAPNTGELFF.

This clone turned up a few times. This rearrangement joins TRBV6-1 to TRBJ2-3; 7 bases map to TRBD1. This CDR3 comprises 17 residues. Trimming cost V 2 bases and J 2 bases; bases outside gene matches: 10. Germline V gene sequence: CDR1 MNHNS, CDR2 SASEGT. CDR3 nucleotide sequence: TGTGCCAGCAGTGAAAAGGGGGCGCGGTCTATCACAGATACGCAGTATTTT. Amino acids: CASSEKGARSITDTQYF.

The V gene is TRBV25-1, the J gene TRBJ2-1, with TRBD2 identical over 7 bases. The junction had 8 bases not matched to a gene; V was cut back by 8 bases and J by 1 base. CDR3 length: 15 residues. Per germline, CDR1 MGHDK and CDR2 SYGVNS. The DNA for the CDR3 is TGTGCCAGCTGTGGAACGGGAGGTTCCTACAATGAGCAGTTCTTC. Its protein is CASCGTGGSYNEQFF.

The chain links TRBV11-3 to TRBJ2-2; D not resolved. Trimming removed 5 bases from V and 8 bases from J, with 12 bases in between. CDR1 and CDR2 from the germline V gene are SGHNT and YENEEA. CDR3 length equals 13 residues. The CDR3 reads CASSPPVRGELFF. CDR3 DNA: TGTGCCAGCAGCCCCCCCGTCCGTGGGGAGCTGTTTTTT.

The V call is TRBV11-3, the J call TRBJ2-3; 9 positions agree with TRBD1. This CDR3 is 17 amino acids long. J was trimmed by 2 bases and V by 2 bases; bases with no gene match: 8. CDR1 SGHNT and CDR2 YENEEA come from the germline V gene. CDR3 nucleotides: TGTGCCAGCAGCTTAAACGTCCGGGACAGGGACACAGATACGCAGTATTTT. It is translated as CASSLNVRDRDTDTQYF.

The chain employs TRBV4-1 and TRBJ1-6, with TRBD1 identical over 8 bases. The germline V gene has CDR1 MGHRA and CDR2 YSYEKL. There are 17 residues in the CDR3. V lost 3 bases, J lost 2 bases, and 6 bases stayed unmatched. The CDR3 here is CASSQQTGVPYNSPLHF. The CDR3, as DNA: TGCGCCAGCAGCCAGCAGACAGGGGTCCCCTATAATTCACCCCTCCACTTT.

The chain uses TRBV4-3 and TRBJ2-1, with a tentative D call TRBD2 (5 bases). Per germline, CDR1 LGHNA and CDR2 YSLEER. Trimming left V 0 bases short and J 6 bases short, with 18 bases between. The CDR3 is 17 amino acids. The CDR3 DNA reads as TGCGCCAGCAGCCAAGATCCCCCTTCGGCACTAGTCAATGAGCAGTTCTTC. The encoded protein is CASSQDPPSALVNEQFF.